The T cell receptor (delta chain) under discussion was sequenced for a study of Vδ1+ human thymocytes. Study-wide results and limits: Thymic TRG and TRD repertoires appeared highly polyclonal.

V was clipped by 0 bases and J by 1 base; unmatched bases: 11. In germline, CDR1 is TSWWSYY, CDR2 QGS. This CDR3 is built from 19 residues. Extracted RNA was reverse transcribed into cDNA. Pooled V-gene forward primers with one constant-region reverse primer generated the CDR3 amplicons by multiplex PCR. TCRdb re-processed the multiplex PCR reads via CATT. The sample carries approximately 25,000 delta-chain clones, 7.4% recorded once. Purity of the sorted Vdelta1+ thymocytes ranged from about 97% to 99.6%. A remark on this clone: The antigen is unknown.

The TCR sequence derives from a girl under three years old who had congenital heart surgery. J is TRDJ1 and V is TRDV1; 10 nucleotides line up with TRDD3. Sample: Vdelta1+ gamma-delta thymocytes from the thymus. This sample's subset: FACS-sorted CD3+ TCRalphabeta- TCRVdelta1+ TCRVdelta2- thymocytes. CDR3 loop: CALGELHDVLGDGTDKLIF. CDR3 DNA: TGTGCTCTTGGGGAACTGCATGATGTACTGGGGGATGGCACCGATAAACTCATCTTT.